This T cell receptor (beta chain) was documented in a study of Graves' ophthalmopathy and Graves' hyperthyroidism (dated by TCRdb to the late 2010s). Looking at the study overall: Peripheral blood was collected at initial diagnosis, prior to any treatment. In total, 135 blood samples were TCR-sequenced: around 42 ophthalmopathy, some 75 hyperthyroidism and roughly 17 hyperthyroidism-to-ophthalmopathy patients. To explore V-J signatures that separate ophthalmopathy from hyperthyroidism, a discovery set of about a hundred patients was enrolled, consisting of about 45 with ophthalmopathy and about 60 with stable hyperthyroidism. After sampling, hyperthyroidism patients received methimazole starting at 30 mg daily, and ophthalmopathy patients received high-dose intravenous methylprednisolone. The study used TCR beta repertoire signatures to distinguish Graves' ophthalmopathy from Graves' hyperthyroidism and to predict progression to ophthalmopathy. In over 5 hyperthyroidism patients, the T-cell repertoire of thyroid tissue was compared with the T-cell repertoire of blood. For independent validation, a separate cohort was made up of approximately 19 hyperthyroidism patients plus 17 patients who later progressed from hyperthyroidism to ophthalmopathy. Summary of the overall study and its limitations: Sample size was not statistically predetermined, and group allocation was not concealed from the investigators. In validation, the model predicted ophthalmopathy progression with about 64% sensitivity and about 73% specificity; about a dozen predicted patients were CT-confirmed with GO in a median of approximately 6.2 months. The 13-signature model separated ophthalmopathy from stable hyperthyroidism with 87.88% sensitivity and less than 83% specificity in cross-validation, and 80%/75% in the test set. Most expanded thyroid clonotypes with a frequency above 0.001 also appeared in blood, which suggests that blood repertoires may reflect the immune response in the thyroid.

The ophthalmopathy patients had moderately to severely active disease, with a Clinical Activity Score of 3 or higher, a NOSPECS grade of 4 or higher, and a disease duration of less than 3 months. Patients with other autoimmune diseases, uncontrolled infections, pregnancy or lactation were excluded from the study. Clinical symptoms, serum thyroxine, TRAb, thyroid ultrasound and orbital computed tomography formed the basis of the diagnosis. Using Ficoll-Paque density gradient centrifugation, PBMCs were isolated from roughly 9.2 ml of fresh peripheral blood. Trizol reagent was used to extract the total RNA, and its quality was then checked on an Agilent 2100 Bioanalyzer. This clonotype showed up many times. Its antigen specificity is not known. Qualities for individual bases were not recorded, and no much larger clone is one base off. There are 14 amino acids in the CDR3, from cysteine to phenylalanine inclusive. The entry retains the CDR3 DNA only, 42 bases that are in frame from base 1. Trimming takes 5 bases from V and 5 bases from J, and the germline ends sit 13 bases apart. Per the germline V gene (reference sequence), SEHNR is the CDR1 and FQNEAQ is the CDR2.

For repertoire sequencing, TCR beta CDR3 regions were amplified from RNA transcripts. The first round was an RT-PCR using HTBI primers with the Qiagen OneStep RT-PCR kit, and this first round was followed by a second-round multiplex PCR, then size selection and purification. The libraries underwent paired-end sequencing with 100 bp reads on an Illumina HiSeq2000. Per the authors' processing: Reads were processed with SOAPnuke, discarding reads with adapters, uncalled bases, mean Phred below 15, or no exact constant-primer or identifier match. COPE v1.2.5 was used to merge the high-quality paired reads. Unique nucleotide sequences were defined as clonotypes and aligned to IMGT TRB V, D and J references using MiTCR v1.1. Only V-J combinations with frequency above 0.0001 were analysed, covering approximately 99% of repertoires. For each V-J combination, a TCR clonal expansion and chaos score was defined as the ratio of F50 clonal expansion to chaos observed in the TCRdist matrix. Features were reduced by Welch's t-statistics and random forest to more than 10 V-J combinations, which fed a naive Bayes classifier. The similarity between thyroid and blood repertoires was quantified using the Morisita-Horn index. Through fastp at Q25 and MiXCR, TCRdb rebuilt clones from the public reads, retaining in-frame beta chains. Every distinct CDR3 protein forms one entry, paired with its most common genes and DNA. Clone size and V and J calls follow TCRdb, not the original study. This sample is represented by 650,000 to 900,000 distinct CDR3 sequences; about 44% of them were singletons. The ten top clones hold 40% to 55% of the sample.

The source of this sequence is an adult man with Graves' ophthalmopathy. The chain links TRBV7-9 with TRBJ1-3; a weak D assignment points to TRBD1 (5 bases agree). The sample comprised peripheral blood. The CDR3 has the sequence CASSPRGERNTIYF. DNA sequence: TGTGCCAGCAGCCCCCGGGGGGAGAGAAACACCATATATTTT.